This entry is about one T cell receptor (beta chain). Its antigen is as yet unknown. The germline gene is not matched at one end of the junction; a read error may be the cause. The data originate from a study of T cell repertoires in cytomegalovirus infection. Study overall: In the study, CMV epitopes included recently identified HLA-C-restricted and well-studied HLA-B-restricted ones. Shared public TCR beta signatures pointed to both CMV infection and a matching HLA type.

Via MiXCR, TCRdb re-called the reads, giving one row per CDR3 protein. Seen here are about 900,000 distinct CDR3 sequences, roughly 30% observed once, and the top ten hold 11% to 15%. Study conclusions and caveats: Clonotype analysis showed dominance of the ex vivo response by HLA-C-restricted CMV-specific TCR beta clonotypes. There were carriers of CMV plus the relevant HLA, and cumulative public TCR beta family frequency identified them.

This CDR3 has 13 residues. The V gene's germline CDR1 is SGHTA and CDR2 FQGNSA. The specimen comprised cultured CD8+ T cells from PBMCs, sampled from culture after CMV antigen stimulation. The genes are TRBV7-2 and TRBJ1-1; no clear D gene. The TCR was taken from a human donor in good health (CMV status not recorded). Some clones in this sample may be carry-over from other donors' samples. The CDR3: CVSSPNVETQAFF. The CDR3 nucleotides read TGTGTCAGCAGTCCTAATGTCGAGACCCAAGCTTTCTTT. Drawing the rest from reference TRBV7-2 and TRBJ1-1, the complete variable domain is GAGVSQSPSNKVTEKGKDVELRCDPISGHTALYWYRQSLGQGLEFLIYFQGNSAPDKSGLPSDRFSAERTGGSVSTLTIQRTQQEDSAVYLCVSSPNVETQAFFGQGTRLTVV.